In this sample, the clone carrying this T cell receptor beta chain turned up many times. Its antigen is undetermined. The data were obtained in a study of spatial heterogeneity in lung cancer. On the study more broadly: Alpha-chain sequences were detected in numbers that were consistently lower than beta-chain sequences.

Overall study findings and caveats: Tracking of tumor mutation counts was seen in expanded intratumoral alpha and beta TCR counts.

TCRdb passed the 5' RACE reads through MiXCR, listing each CDR3 protein once. The sample lists over 10,000 distinct CDR3 sequences; around 5% were seen once. Indicated time point: sample taken at primary tumor resection. Germline V gene lookup returns CDR1 SEHNR and CDR2 FQNEAQ (reference sequence). Trimming pared 3 bases from V and 2 bases from J, leaving 12 bases between. This CDR3 is 15 amino acids long. The J gene is TRBJ2-3, the V gene TRBV7-9; tentatively, D is TRBD2 (6 bases). The source is a male donor with early-stage non-small cell lung cancer. The specimen was lung tumor tissue, collected at surgery. As DNA, the CDR3 is TGTGCCAGCAGCTTTGGGTCGGGAGTCACAGATACGCAGTATTTT. Protein: CASSFGSGVTDTQYF.